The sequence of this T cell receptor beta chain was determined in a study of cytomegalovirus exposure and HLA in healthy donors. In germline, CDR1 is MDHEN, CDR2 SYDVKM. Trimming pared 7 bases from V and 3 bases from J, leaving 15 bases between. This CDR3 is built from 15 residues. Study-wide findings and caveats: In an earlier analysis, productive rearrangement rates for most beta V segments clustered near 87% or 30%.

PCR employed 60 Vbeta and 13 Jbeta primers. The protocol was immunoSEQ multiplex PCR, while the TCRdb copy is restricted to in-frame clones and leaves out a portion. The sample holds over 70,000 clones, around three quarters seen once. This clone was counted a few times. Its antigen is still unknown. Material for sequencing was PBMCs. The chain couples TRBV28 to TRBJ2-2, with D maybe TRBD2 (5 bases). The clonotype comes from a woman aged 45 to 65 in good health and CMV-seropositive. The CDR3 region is CASTDALGHTGELFF. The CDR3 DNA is TGTGCCAGCACGGACGCACTAGGCCACACCGGGGAGCTGTTTTTT.